These 8 T cell receptor beta chains originate from one sample sequenced in a study of cytomegalovirus exposure and HLA in healthy donors. PCR amplification relied on 60 Vbeta primers (plus 13 Jbeta primers). Assay: immunoSEQ multiplex PCR; the TCRdb copy retains only in-frame clones and omits some. Among about 230,000 clones, 70% to 90% were seen once, and the ten largest hold roughly 0.24%. Sequenced input: PBMCs. The receptors originated from a girl aged 2-10 years in good health and CMV-seronegative.

This chain links TRBV4-1 with TRBJ1-5, with D maybe TRBD1 (5 bases). Germline V CDR1 and CDR2: MGHRA, YSYEKL. The CDR3 runs to 15 residues. V lost 5 bases, J lost 7 bases, and 18 bases lay in between. This CDR3 reads CASSTQSGFDQPQHF. For the CDR3, the DNA is TGCGCCAGCAGCACCCAGTCAGGGTTCGACCAGCCCCAGCATTTT.

The V call is TRBV9, the J call TRBJ1-2; no clear D gene. Trimming left V 0 bases short and J 1 base short, with 10 bases between. This CDR3 is built from 15 residues. Germline V gene sequence: CDR1 SGDLS, CDR2 YYNGEE. CDR3 sequence: CASSVEAGGNYGYTF. CDR3 DNA sequence: TGTGCCAGCAGCGTAGAGGCAGGAGGTAACTATGGCTACACCTTC.

This clone was counted once. The chain couples TRBV4-1 to TRBJ2-5; 7 bases are a match to TRBD1. Unmatched junction bases numbered 9, after V lost 0 bases and J lost 14 bases. Germline assignment: CDR1 MGHRA and CDR2 YSYEKL. The CDR3 length is 13 residues. The CDR3 reads CASSQDSGTVCYF. DNA of the CDR3: TGCGCCAGCAGCCAAGATTCGGGGACAGTCTGCTACTTC.

The chain is built from TRBV2 and TRBJ2-1; a possible D gene is TRBD1 (5 bases). Trimming took off 8 bases at V and 3 bases at J, with 11 bases between the two ends. CDR3 length: 13 amino acids. Germline-derived CDR1 and CDR2 are SNHLY and FYNNEI. The CDR3 sequence is CASLQDLYNEQFF. The CDR3 coding sequence is TGTGCCAGCCTACAGGACCTCTACAATGAGCAGTTCTTC. The entire variable domain, with the rest obtained from reference TRBV2 and TRBJ2-1, is as follows: EPEVTQTPSHQVTQMGQEVILRCVPISNHLYFYWYRQILGQKVEFLVSFYNNEISEKSEIFDDQFSVERPDGSNFTLKIRSTKLEDSAMYFCASLQDLYNEQFFGPGTRLTVL.

This chain connects TRBV6-1 to TRBJ2-5; TRBD2 is a possible D gene (6 bases). The V gene lost 5 bases and the J gene lost 4 bases, with 14 bases spanning the gap. Germline assignment: CDR1 MNHNS and CDR2 SASEGT. This CDR3 region has 14 residues. The CDR3 here is CASSRLAWGETQYF. As DNA, the CDR3 is TGTGCCAGCAGTCGGCTAGCGTGGGGAGAGACCCAGTACTTC.

This chain joins TRBV4-2 and TRBJ2-5; D remains unclear. The J call may be in error: the DNA end matches TRBJ2-7 better. Germline assignment: CDR1 LGHNA and CDR2 YNFKEQ. The CDR3 is made up of 13 amino acids. CDR3 DNA sequence: TGTGCCAGCAGCCAGGCGGTTGTCTACGAGCAGTACTTC. This translates into CASSQAVVYEQYF.

The chain couples TRBV27 to TRBJ1-5; no definite D call. This CDR3 has 12 residues. Trimming shortened V by 8 bases and J by 5 bases, and 10 bases separated the two germline ends. CDR1 and CDR2 (germline): MNHEY, SMNVEV (reference sequence). The CDR3 nucleotides are TGTGCCAGCGCCCGCCGCGATCAGCCCCAGCATTTT. Amino acids: CASARRDQPQHF.

The chain has TRBV7-9 and TRBJ2-3; 10 nucleotides align to TRBD1. The junction had 11 bases not matched to a gene; V was cut back by 5 bases and J by 0 bases. The CDR3 consists of 18 residues. The V gene's germline CDR1 is SEHNR and CDR2 FQNEAQ (reference sequence). The CDR3 DNA is TGTGCCAGCAGCCCCCGGACAGGGGGTCCTTCTAGCACAGATACGCAGTATTTT. Translating gives CASSPRTGGPSSTDTQYF.